This entry lists 21 T cell receptor beta chains sequenced from one sample in a study of T-cell memory formation after mild COVID-19. TCRdb re-called the 5' RACE reads with MiXCR, one entry per CDR3 protein. Of around 320,000 distinct CDR3 sequences listed, 28% were seen once; the top ten hold about 14%. Sample: PBMCs or a T cell subset sorted from them (not recorded which). These TCRs come from an adult woman who had mild COVID-19 (a few samples of this study predate the infection). Cell type and time point are not known.

This clonotype appeared a few times. V usage is TRBV7-2 and J usage is TRBJ2-5; D is undetermined. Germline CDR1 and CDR2: SGHTA and FQGNSA. Trimming removed 1 base at V and 1 base at J, with 16 bases between. CDR3 length: 17 amino acids. The CDR3 coding sequence is TGTGCCAGCAGCTTAGGTTCGGCAGATGCCGCCCAAGAGACCCAGTACTTC. Translation gives CASSLGSADAAQETQYF.

This clonotype was found a few times. The CDR3 protein is CASSLVPGLVNTGELFF. DNA for the CDR3: TGCGCCAGCAGCTTGGTCCCGGGGTTAGTGAACACCGGGGAGCTGTTTTTT. The chain employs TRBV5-1 and TRBJ2-2, with a possible D match to TRBD2 (5 bases). V was pared by 0 bases and J by 1 base, with 13 bases between. CDR1 is SGHRS and CDR2 is YFSETQ in the germline V gene. The CDR3 runs to 17 residues.

Only a few counts were recorded for this clonotype. The rearrangement links TRBV18 to TRBJ2-7; D is possibly TRBD1 (6 bases). Germline V gene data show CDR1 as KGHSH and CDR2 as LQKENI. Between the trimmed V and J ends, which lost 3 bases and 6 bases, there was a span of 12 bases. CDR3 length equals 13 residues. CDR3 sequence reads: CASSPGTLGEQYF. DNA of the CDR3: TGTGCCAGCTCACCTGGGACACTGGGCGAGCAGTACTTC.

This chain joins TRBV12-3 or TRBV12-4 and TRBJ2-1; TRBD1 agrees at 10 bases. The CDR3 is 15 residues long. Trimming cost V 5 bases and J 7 bases; bases outside gene matches: 8. CDR3 sequence reads: CASSHPGQGLNEQFF. The CDR3 DNA is TGTGCCAGCAGTCATCCGGGACAGGGGCTGAATGAGCAGTTCTTC.

This clonotype was observed a few times. This sequence joins TRBV6-2 or TRBV6-3 and TRBJ2-2, with D possibly TRBD2 on 6 matching bases. The CDR3 sequence is 15 residues long. The germline gives CDR1 MNHEY, CDR2 SVGEGT. V was shortened by 6 bases and J by 5 bases, with 16 bases between the two germline ends. CDR3 sequence: CASRPWDFGTGELFF. The CDR3 coding sequence is TGTGCCAGCAGACCCTGGGACTTCGGAACCGGGGAGCTGTTTTTT.

This clonotype has a handful of counts. The chain carries TRBV12-3 or TRBV12-4 and TRBJ1-2; 8 bases are shared with TRBD1. The trim removed 5 bases at V and 4 bases at J, leaving 3 bases unmatched. This CDR3 region has 13 residues. In nucleotides, the CDR3 is TGTGCCAGCAGTACAGGGGGTCCCTATGGCTACACCTTC. Translation gives CASSTGGPYGYTF.

V is TRBV19 and J is TRBJ1-5; possible D gene TRBD1, 5 bases. The CDR3 contains 18 residues. Germline V gene data show CDR1 as LNHDA and CDR2 as SQIVND (reference sequence). V lost 0 bases and J lost 0, with 15 bases in between. This chain's CDR3 is CASSIDLRGSYSNQPQHF. For the CDR3, the DNA is TGTGCCAGTAGTATAGATCTTCGGGGCTCCTATAGCAATCAGCCCCAGCATTTT.

Note on this clonotype: A much larger clone lies a single base off, so this may be a read error. The chain is built from TRBV19 and TRBJ1-1; D call uncertain. CDR1 is LNHDA, CDR2 SQIVND, per germline (reference sequence). The V end was cut by 7 bases, the J end by 12 bases, with 24 bases between. The CDR3 covers 14 residues. The CDR3 sequence: CASIPPGRPSGSFF. The CDR3, as DNA: TGTGCCAGTATACCCCCGGGCCGACCTTCAGGATCTTTCTTT.

The chain employs TRBV29-1 and TRBJ2-5, with 8 bases identical to TRBD2. The CDR3 has 16 amino acids. Germline V gives CDR1 SQVTM, CDR2 ANQGSEA. Unmatched junction bases numbered 11, after V lost 1 base and J lost 4 bases. The CDR3 loop reads CSVEVDRAGVGETQYF. The CDR3 DNA reads as TGCAGCGTTGAAGTAGACAGAGCGGGAGTGGGAGAGACCCAGTACTTC.

The chain combines TRBV7-6 with TRBJ2-7; D call uncertain. Trimming pared 5 bases from V and 6 bases from J, leaving 14 bases between. The CDR3 runs to 13 residues. Germline V CDR1 and CDR2: SGHVS, FNYEAQ. CDR3 bases: TGTGCCAGCAGCCCCCTCCCCCCGGGCGAGCAGTACTTC. As protein: CASSPLPPGEQYF.

The V and J genes are TRBV20-1 and TRBJ1-2, with 8 bases lining up with TRBD1. The V segment lost 5 bases and the J segment 4 bases; nucleotides outside the gene matches: 9. This CDR3 contains 14 residues. The germline V gene has CDR1 DFQATT and CDR2 SNEGSKA (reference sequence). CDR3 DNA: TGCAGTGCTTCAGACAGGGGCGAATCCTATGGCTACACCTTC. Translation gives CSASDRGESYGYTF.

This clonotype came up a few times. The chain joins TRBV2 to TRBJ1-6; D is unclear. There are 13 residues in the CDR3. CDR1 and CDR2 from the germline V gene are SNHLY and FYNNEI. V was pared by 2 bases and J by 9 bases, with 8 bases between. The CDR3 nucleotides read TGTGCCAGCAGTGAATGGACTTCTTCACCCCTCCACTTT. The encoded protein is CASSEWTSSPLHF. Full variable domain (outside the CDR3, taken from reference TRBV2 and TRBJ1-6): EPEVTQTPSHQVTQMGQEVILRCVPISNHLYFYWYRQILGQKVEFLVSFYNNEISEKSEIFDDQFSVERPDGSNFTLKIRSTKLEDSAMYFCASSEWTSSPLHFGNGTRLTVT.

The rearrangement uses TRBV12-3 or TRBV12-4 and TRBJ1-1; D is uncertain. The CDR3 sequence is 13 residues long. V lost 10 bases and J lost 1, with 13 bases in between. The CDR3 spells CAIGRRENTEAFF. The CDR3 nucleotides are TGTGCCATCGGTCGGCGGGAGAACACTGAAGCTTTCTTT.

This chain joins TRBV4-1 and TRBJ1-5; the D gene is possibly TRBD1 (5 bases). Trimming removed 1 base from V and 3 bases from J, with 19 bases in between. The length of the CDR3 is 18 residues. Germline V gene lookup returns CDR1 MGHRA and CDR2 YSYEKL. CDR3 in DNA: TGCGCCAGCAGCCAAGCCCAGGGTCCGTCGTCGGACAATCAGCCCCAGCATTTT. It codes for CASSQAQGPSSDNQPQHF.

This clonotype was counted between two and nine times. The chain carries TRBV12-3 or TRBV12-4 and TRBJ1-5; unclear D gene. V was trimmed by 6 bases and J by 0 bases, leaving 9 bases between them. The CDR3 covers 14 residues. CDR3 in amino acids: CASSDTNSNQPQHF. The CDR3 DNA is TGTGCCAGCAGCGACACGAATAGCAATCAGCCCCAGCATTTT.

This rearrangement joins TRBV12-3 or TRBV12-4 to TRBJ1-3; D not certain. Trimming stripped 8 bases from V and 0 bases from J, with 11 bases between. This CDR3 has 14 amino acids. The CDR3 coding sequence is TGTGCCAGCTTGGCTTCTAGCTCTGGAAACACCATATATTTT. It is translated as CASLASSSGNTIYF.

The chain has TRBV15 and TRBJ2-1; 8 nucleotides align to TRBD2. Trimming took 1 base from V and 4 from J; bases not matched to a gene: 9. The CDR3 runs 17 residues. Germline CDR1 reads LNHNV; CDR2 reads YYDKDF (reference sequence). The CDR3 DNA reads as TGTGCCACCAGCAGAGCCCCGAAAGCGGGAGTGTACAATGAGCAGTTCTTC. It translates to CATSRAPKAGVYNEQFF.

This clonotype was picked up a small number of times. The chain has TRBV30 and TRBJ2-5; 8 nucleotides agree with TRBD1. Germline CDR1 reads GTSNPN; CDR2 reads SVGIG (reference sequence). V was pared by 3 bases and J by 5 bases, with 14 bases of the junction left unmatched. This CDR3 comprises 16 residues. The DNA of the CDR3 is TGTGCCTGGAGCGCCCGAGGACAGGGATCTGGTGAGACCCAGTACTTC. Translating gives CAWSARGQGSGETQYF.

The rearrangement joins TRBV20-1 to TRBJ1-5; D gene ambiguous. From germline, CDR1 is DFQATT and CDR2 SNEGSKA (reference sequence). The CDR3 length is 14 residues. Trimming left V 2 bases short and J 0 bases short, with 8 bases between. As DNA, the CDR3 is TGCAGTGCTAGATCGGGATATAGCAATCAGCCCCAGCATTTT. Translating it yields CSARSGYSNQPQHF.

This clonotype was seen more than once but under ten times. The chain recombines TRBV10-3 with TRBJ2-7; possibly TRBD1 or TRBD2 for D (5 bases each). V lost 6 bases to trimming and J lost 1 base, with 16 bases between them. CDR1 and CDR2 from the germline V gene are ENHRY and SYGVKD. The CDR3 is 15 residues long. The CDR3 is CAISSLPGRSYEQYF. Written as DNA, the CDR3 is TGTGCCATCAGCAGCCTCCCGGGACGGTCCTACGAGCAGTACTTC.

The chain couples TRBV3-1 to TRBJ2-3; 11 positions agree with TRBD2. Germline V CDR1 and CDR2: LGHDT, YNNKEL (reference sequence). The CDR3 runs to 17 residues. The V segment lost 1 base and the J segment 5 bases; nucleotides outside the gene matches: 8. The CDR3 loop is CASSQAYSGRALDTQYF. The CDR3 DNA is TGTGCCAGCAGCCAAGCTTATAGCGGGAGGGCTTTAGATACGCAGTATTTT.